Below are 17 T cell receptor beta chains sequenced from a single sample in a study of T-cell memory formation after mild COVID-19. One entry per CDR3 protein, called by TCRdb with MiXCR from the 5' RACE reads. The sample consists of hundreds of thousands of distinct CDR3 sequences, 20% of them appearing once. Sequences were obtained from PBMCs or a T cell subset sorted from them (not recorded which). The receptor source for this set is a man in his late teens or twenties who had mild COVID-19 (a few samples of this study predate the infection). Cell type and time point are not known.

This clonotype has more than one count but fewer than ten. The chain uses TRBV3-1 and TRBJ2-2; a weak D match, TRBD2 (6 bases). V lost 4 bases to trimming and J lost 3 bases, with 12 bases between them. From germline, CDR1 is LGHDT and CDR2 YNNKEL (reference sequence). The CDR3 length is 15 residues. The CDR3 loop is CASSRNPGDTGELFF. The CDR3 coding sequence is TGTGCCAGCAGCCGTAATCCGGGGGACACCGGGGAGCTGTTTTTT.

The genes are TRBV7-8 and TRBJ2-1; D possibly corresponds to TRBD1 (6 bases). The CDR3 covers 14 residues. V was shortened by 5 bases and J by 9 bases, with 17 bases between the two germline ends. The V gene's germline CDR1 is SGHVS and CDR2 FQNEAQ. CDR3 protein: CASSLRQVHGEQFF. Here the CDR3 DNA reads TGTGCCAGCAGCCTGCGACAGGTTCACGGTGAGCAGTTCTTC.

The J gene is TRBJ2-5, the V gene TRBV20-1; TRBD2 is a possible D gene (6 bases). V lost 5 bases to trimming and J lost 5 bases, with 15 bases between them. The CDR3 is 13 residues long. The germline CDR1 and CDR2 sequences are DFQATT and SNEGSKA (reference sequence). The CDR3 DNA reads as TGCAGTGCTCTAGACCGAGGGAGGGAGACCCAGTACTTC. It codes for CSALDRGRETQYF.

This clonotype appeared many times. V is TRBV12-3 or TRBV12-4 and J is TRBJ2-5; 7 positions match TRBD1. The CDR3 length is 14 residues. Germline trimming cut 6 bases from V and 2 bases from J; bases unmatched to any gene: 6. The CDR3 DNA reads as TGTGCCAGCAGCACACTGGACAGGCAAGAGACCCAGTACTTC. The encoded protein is CASSTLDRQETQYF.

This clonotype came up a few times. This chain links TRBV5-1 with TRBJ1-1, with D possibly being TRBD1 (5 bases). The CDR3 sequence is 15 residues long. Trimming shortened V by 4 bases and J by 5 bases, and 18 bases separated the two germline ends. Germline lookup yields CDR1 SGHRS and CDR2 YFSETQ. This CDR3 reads CASSEGRAGTTEAFF. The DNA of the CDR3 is TGCGCCAGCAGCGAGGGGAGGGCCGGAACTACTGAAGCTTTCTTT.

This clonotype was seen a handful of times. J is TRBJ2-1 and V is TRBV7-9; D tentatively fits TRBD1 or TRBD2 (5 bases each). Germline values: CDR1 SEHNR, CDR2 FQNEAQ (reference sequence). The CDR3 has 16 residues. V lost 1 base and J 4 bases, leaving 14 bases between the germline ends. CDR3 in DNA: TGTGCCAGCAGCTTAGGGACGGGACGAACTTACAATGAGCAGTTCTTC. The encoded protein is CASSLGTGRTYNEQFF.

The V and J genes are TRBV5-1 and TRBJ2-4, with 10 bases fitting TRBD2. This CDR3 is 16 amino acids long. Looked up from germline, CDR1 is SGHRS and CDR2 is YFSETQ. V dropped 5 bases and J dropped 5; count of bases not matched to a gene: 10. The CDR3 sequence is CASRAGGRAVENIQYF. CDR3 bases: TGCGCCAGCAGAGCGGGGGGGAGAGCAGTCGAAAACATTCAGTACTTC.

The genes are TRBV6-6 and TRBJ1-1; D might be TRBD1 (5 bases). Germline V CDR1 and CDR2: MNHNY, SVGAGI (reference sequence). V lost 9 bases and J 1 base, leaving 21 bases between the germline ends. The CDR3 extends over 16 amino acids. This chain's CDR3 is CARTTGGGRKNTEAFF. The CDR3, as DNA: TGTGCCAGAACCACGGGCGGGGGTAGGAAGAACACTGAAGCTTTCTTT.

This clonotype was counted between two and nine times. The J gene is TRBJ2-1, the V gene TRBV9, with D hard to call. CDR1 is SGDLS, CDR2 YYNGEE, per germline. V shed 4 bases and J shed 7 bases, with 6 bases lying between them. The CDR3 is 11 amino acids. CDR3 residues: CASSSKNEQFF. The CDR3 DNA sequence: TGTGCCAGCAGCTCCAAGAATGAGCAGTTCTTC.

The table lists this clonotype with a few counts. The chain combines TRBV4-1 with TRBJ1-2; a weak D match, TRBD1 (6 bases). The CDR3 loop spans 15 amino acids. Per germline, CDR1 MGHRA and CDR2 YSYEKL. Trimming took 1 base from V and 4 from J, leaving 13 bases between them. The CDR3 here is CASSQADRPLYGYTF. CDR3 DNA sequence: TGCGCCAGCAGCCAAGCCGACAGGCCCCTCTATGGCTACACCTTC.

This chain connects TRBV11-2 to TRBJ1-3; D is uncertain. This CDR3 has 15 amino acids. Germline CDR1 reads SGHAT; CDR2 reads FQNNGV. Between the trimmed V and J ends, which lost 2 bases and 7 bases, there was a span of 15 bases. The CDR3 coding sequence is TGTGCCAGCAGCTTACGGGGTGCCCTCTACAACACCATATATTTT. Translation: CASSLRGALYNTIYF.

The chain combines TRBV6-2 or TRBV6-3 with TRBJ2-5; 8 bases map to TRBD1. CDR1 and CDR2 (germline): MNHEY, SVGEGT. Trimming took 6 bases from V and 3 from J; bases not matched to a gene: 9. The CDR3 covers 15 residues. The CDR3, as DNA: TGTGCCAGCAGACTCAGGGGGCGGTCGGAAGAGACCCAGTACTTC. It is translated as CASRLRGRSEETQYF.

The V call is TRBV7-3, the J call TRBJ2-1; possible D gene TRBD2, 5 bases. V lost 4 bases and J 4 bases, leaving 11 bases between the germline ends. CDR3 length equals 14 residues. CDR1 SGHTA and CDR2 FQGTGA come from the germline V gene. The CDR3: CASSWEPGYNEQFF. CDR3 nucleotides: TGTGCCAGCAGCTGGGAGCCGGGTTACAATGAGCAGTTCTTC.

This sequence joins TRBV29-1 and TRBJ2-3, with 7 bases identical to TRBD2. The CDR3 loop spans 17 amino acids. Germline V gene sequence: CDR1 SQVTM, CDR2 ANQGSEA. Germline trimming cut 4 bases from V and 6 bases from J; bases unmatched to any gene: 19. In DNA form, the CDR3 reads TGCAGCGTTGCCAGCGGGGCGACGTGGGGGAACTTGGATACGCAGTATTTT. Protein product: CSVASGATWGNLDTQYF.

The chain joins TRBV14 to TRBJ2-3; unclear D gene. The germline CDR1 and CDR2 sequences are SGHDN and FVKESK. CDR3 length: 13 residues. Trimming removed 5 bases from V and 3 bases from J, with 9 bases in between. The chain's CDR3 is CASSSRLTDTQYF. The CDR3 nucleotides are TGTGCCAGCAGCTCCCGGCTGACAGATACGCAGTATTTT.

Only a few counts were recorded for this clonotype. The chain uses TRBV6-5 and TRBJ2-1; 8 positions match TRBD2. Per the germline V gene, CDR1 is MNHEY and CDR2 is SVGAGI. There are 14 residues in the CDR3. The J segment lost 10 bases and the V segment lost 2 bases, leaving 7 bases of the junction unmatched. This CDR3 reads CASSYKVAGLEQFF. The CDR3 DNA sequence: TGTGCCAGCAGTTACAAGGTAGCGGGGTTGGAGCAGTTCTTC.

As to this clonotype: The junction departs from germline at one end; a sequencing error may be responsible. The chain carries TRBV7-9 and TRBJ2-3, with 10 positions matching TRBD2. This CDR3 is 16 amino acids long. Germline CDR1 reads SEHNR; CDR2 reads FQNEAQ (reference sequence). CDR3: CSSSLLQRGGRDTQYF. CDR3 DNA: TGTTCCAGCAGCTTGTTGCAGCGGGGGGGCCGGGATACGCAGTATTTT.